The next 29 T cell receptor beta chains were all read from a single sample in a study of T-cell memory formation after mild COVID-19. TCRdb redid the calling of the 5' RACE reads with MiXCR, one entry per CDR3 protein. The table lists over 350,000 distinct CDR3 sequences, approximately 15% of them singletons. Material: PBMCs or a T cell subset sorted from them (not recorded which). These receptors were taken from a man aged 18-30 years who had mild COVID-19 (a few samples of this study predate the infection). Cell type and time point are not known.

The J gene is TRBJ2-1, the V gene TRBV24-1; maybe TRBD1 (5 bases). The CDR3 runs 12 residues. V lost 7 bases to trimming and J lost 4 bases, with 7 bases between them. The germline V gene has CDR1 KGHDR and CDR2 SFDVKD. As DNA, the CDR3 is TGTGCCACCAGCCAGGGTTACAATGAGCAGTTCTTC. Amino acid sequence: CATSQGYNEQFF.

The chain couples TRBV9 to TRBJ2-1; TRBD2 is a possible D gene (6 bases). The CDR3 sequence is 17 residues long. The ends were cut back, 3 bases at V and 0 bases at J, with 16 bases in the middle. Germline V gene lookup returns CDR1 SGDLS and CDR2 YYNGEE. CDR3 sequence: CASSAASGSSSYNEQFF. Here the CDR3 DNA reads TGTGCCAGCAGCGCCGCCAGCGGGTCAAGCTCCTACAATGAGCAGTTCTTC.

Turning to this clonotype: A much larger clone lies one base from this, so it may be a read error. V usage is TRBV7-8 and J usage is TRBJ1-6; weak D call: TRBD1 (6 bases). Between the trimmed V and J ends, which lost 5 bases and 11 bases, there was a span of 19 bases. Germline lookup yields CDR1 SGHVS and CDR2 FQNEAQ. The CDR3 runs 15 residues. The CDR3 coding sequence is TGTGCCAGCAGCCAAGACAAGGGGGTGATTACACCCCTCCACTTT. It translates to CASSQDKGVITPLHF.

A few counts support this clonotype. The rearrangement joins TRBV9 to TRBJ2-7; D call uncertain. The ends were cut back, 4 bases at V and 3 bases at J, with 11 bases in the middle. Germline V gives CDR1 SGDLS, CDR2 YYNGEE. The CDR3 is 13 amino acids. The CDR3 DNA follows: TGTGCCAGCAGCCCGCCGCTTGACTACGAGCAGTACGTC. This translates into CASSPPLDYEQYV.

V is TRBV6-4 and J is TRBJ1-5; 7 bases fit TRBD1. Per the germline V gene, CDR1 is MRHNA and CDR2 is SNTAGT. Trimming took 0 bases from V and 0 from J; bases not matched to a gene: 11. The CDR3 is 19 amino acids. DNA for the CDR3: TGTGCCAGCAGTGACTCCGGGACAGACTTTAATCCTAGCAATCAGCCCCAGCATTTT. Encoded protein: CASSDSGTDFNPSNQPQHF.

V and J are TRBV4-3 and TRBJ2-1; D possibly corresponds to TRBD2 (6 bases). The CDR3 totals 13 residues. Germline loops: CDR1 LGHNA, CDR2 YSLEER. V was pared by 4 bases and J by 7 bases, with 11 bases between. CDR3 nucleotide sequence: TGCGCCAGCAGCCCCTTTAGCGGTAATGAGCAGTTCTTC. Its translation is CASSPFSGNEQFF.

This clonotype was counted a few times. The chain has TRBV4-1 and TRBJ2-2, with D perhaps TRBD2 (5 bases). V lost 3 bases to trimming and J lost 6 bases, with 14 bases between them. This CDR3 is 15 amino acids long. Germline values: CDR1 MGHRA, CDR2 YSYEKL. Here the CDR3 reads CASSQVTRGSGELFF. The CDR3 nucleotides are TGCGCCAGCAGCCAGGTCACTCGAGGGTCCGGGGAGCTGTTTTTT.

This clonotype has a handful of counts. This chain connects TRBV11-2 to TRBJ2-1; 9 nucleotides agree with TRBD2. Germline V lookup: CDR1 SGHAT, CDR2 FQNNGV. Trimming took 5 bases from V and 4 from J; bases not matched to a gene: 3. CDR3 length equals 14 residues. Here the CDR3 reads CASSRGGDYNEQFF. In nucleotides, the CDR3 is TGTGCCAGCAGCCGCGGGGGGGATTACAATGAGCAGTTCTTC.

There are a few counts of this clonotype. This sequence joins TRBV7-3 and TRBJ2-1; D is possibly TRBD1 (6 bases). CDR1 and CDR2 from the germline V gene are SGHTA and FQGTGA. CDR3 length equals 15 residues. V lost 5 bases, J lost 5 bases, and 16 bases lay in between. Written as DNA, the CDR3 is TGTGCCAGCAGCGTGCAGGGGTTCCCAAACAATGAGCAGTTCTTC. Its translation: CASSVQGFPNNEQFF. The full variable domain, its missing parts supplied by reference TRBV7-3 and TRBJ2-1, is GAGVSQTPSNKVTEKGKYVELRCDPISGHTALYWYRQSLGQGPEFLIYFQGTGAADDSGLPNDRFFAVRPEGSVSTLKIQRTERGDSAVYLCASSVQGFPNNEQFFGPGTRLTVL.

This clonotype was seen more than once but under ten times. The chain recombines TRBV5-1 with TRBJ1-1; weak D call: TRBD1 (5 bases). The V end lost 0 bases, the J end lost 4 bases, and 16 bases lay between the germline ends. The CDR3 is 16 residues long. From germline, CDR1 is SGHRS and CDR2 YFSETQ. The CDR3: CASSLEAGPVVTEAFF. Written as DNA, the CDR3 is TGCGCCAGCAGCTTGGAGGCAGGGCCCGTAGTCACTGAAGCTTTCTTT.

CDR3 nucleotide sequence: TGTGCCAGCAGGCGTCAGAGCAATGAGCAGTTCTTC. Encoded protein: CASRRQSNEQFF. The genes are TRBV12-3 or TRBV12-4 and TRBJ2-1; D gene uncertain. The CDR3 is 12 amino acids. V lost 6 bases and J 6 bases, leaving 9 bases between the germline ends.

Notes on this clonotype: Sequence at one end of the junction differs from germline and may be a read error. J is TRBJ2-6 and V is TRBV11-2; D is uncertain. The CDR3 runs 16 residues. CDR1 and CDR2 (germline): SGHAT, FQNNGV. In DNA, the CDR3 is TGTGCCAGCAGCCTACCCAGGAACTCTGGGGACAACGTCCTGACTTTC. Its protein is CASSLPRNSGDNVLTF.

This clonotype showed up just a few times. The J gene is TRBJ1-5, the V gene TRBV4-2; D is undetermined. Germline CDR1 is LGHNA and CDR2 is YNFKEQ. The CDR3 spans 15 residues. Trimming stripped 0 bases from V and 3 bases from J, with 9 bases between. In DNA, the CDR3 is TGTGCCAGCAGCCAAGACTGGAAGTCCAATCAGCCCCAGCATTTT. Translation: CASSQDWKSNQPQHF.

The chain combines TRBV12-3 or TRBV12-4 with TRBJ1-1; 9 bases map to TRBD1. The length of the CDR3 is 17 residues. V lost 5 bases, J lost 4 bases, and 14 bases stayed unmatched. Written as DNA, the CDR3 is TGTGCCAGCAGTCTCCCAGGGGGGACAGGGTGGGTCACTGAAGCTTTCTTT. This sequence encodes CASSLPGGTGWVTEAFF.

V gene TRBV30 combines with J gene TRBJ1-4, with TRBD1 matching over 11 bases. Germline V CDR1 and CDR2: GTSNPN, SVGIG (reference sequence). This CDR3 comprises 14 residues. The junction had 4 bases not matched to a gene; V was cut back by 2 bases and J by 8 bases. Here the CDR3 DNA reads TGTGCCTGGAGTCGGGACAGGGGGAGCGAAAAACTGTTTTTT. It translates to CAWSRDRGSEKLFF. Using reference TRBV30 and TRBJ1-4 for the parts outside the CDR3, the full variable domain is SQTIHQWPATLVQPVGSPLSLECTVEGTSNPNLYWYRQAAGRGLQLLFYSVGIGQISSEVPQNLSASRPQDRQFILSSKKLLLSDSGFYLCAWSRDRGSEKLFFGSGTQLSVL.

This rearrangement joins TRBV11-1 to TRBJ1-1; no clear D. Germline assignment: CDR1 SGHAT and CDR2 FQDESV (reference sequence). The ends were cut back, 5 bases at V and 4 bases at J, with 14 bases in the middle. The CDR3 totals 14 residues. The CDR3 spells CASSQSAGSTEAFF. DNA of the CDR3: TGTGCCAGCAGCCAATCGGCTGGGAGCACTGAAGCTTTCTTT.

This clonotype has only a few counts. J is TRBJ2-7 and V is TRBV28; D gene ambiguous. Germline V CDR1 and CDR2: MDHEN, SYDVKM. The ends were cut back, 3 bases at V and 5 bases at J, with 17 bases in the middle. This CDR3 has 15 residues. The CDR3 DNA reads as TGTGCCAGCAGTTTGCGGCTAGAGGCGCCCGACGAGCAGTACGTC. It translates to CASSLRLEAPDEQYV.

A few counts support this clonotype. The rearrangement joins TRBV7-3 to TRBJ2-6; tentatively, D is TRBD1 (5 bases). V shed 2 bases and J shed 5 bases, with 7 bases lying between them. The CDR3 runs to 14 residues. Looked up from germline, CDR1 is SGHTA and CDR2 is FQGTGA. CDR3 residues: CASSLGARANVLTF. CDR3 nucleotide sequence: TGTGCCAGCAGCTTAGGGGCGCGGGCCAACGTCCTGACTTTC.

This clonotype has just a few counts. The CDR3 DNA is TGCGCCAGCAGCGACTTCTCCGGACAGGGGTTCGACACTGAAGCTTTCTTT. It specifies CASSDFSGQGFDTEAFF. The chain carries TRBV10-2 and TRBJ1-1; the match to TRBD1 covers 9 bases. V shed 6 bases and J 3 bases; nucleotides not matched to a gene: 14. This CDR3 contains 17 residues. Germline V gene data show CDR1 as WSHSY and CDR2 as SAAADI.

The chain combines TRBV4-1 with TRBJ1-5; 7 bases line up with TRBD1. The CDR3 covers 15 residues. J was trimmed by 6 bases and V by 1 base; bases with no gene match: 6. Germline-derived CDR1 and CDR2 are MGHRA and YSYEKL. The CDR3 protein is CASSQVDREVQPQHF. As DNA, the CDR3 is TGCGCCAGCAGCCAAGTCGACAGGGAGGTTCAGCCCCAGCATTTT.

The CDR3 spells CASSSQGANEKLFF. CDR3 nucleotides: TGTGCCAGCAGTTCCCAGGGGGCCAATGAAAAACTGTTTTTT. The chain links TRBV28 to TRBJ1-4, with 8 bases that match TRBD1. Germline assignment: CDR1 MDHEN and CDR2 SYDVKM. The CDR3 runs 14 residues. The trim removed 4 bases at V and 5 bases at J, leaving 3 bases unmatched.

The chain couples TRBV12-3 or TRBV12-4 to TRBJ1-1; unclear D gene. The CDR3 is 12 residues long. V lost 3 bases and J 4 bases, leaving 6 bases between the germline ends. The CDR3 DNA reads TGTGCCAGCAGTTTTAGGTTCACTGAAGCTTTCTTT. It translates to CASSFRFTEAFF.

CDR3 sequence reads: CASATDFYGYTF. DNA for the CDR3: TGCGCCAGCGCGACCGACTTCTATGGCTACACCTTC. This chain connects TRBV5-1 to TRBJ1-2, with unresolved D. In germline, CDR1 is SGHRS, CDR2 YFSETQ. The CDR3 consists of 12 residues. Trimming left V 7 bases short and J 4 bases short, with 11 bases between.

There are a few counts of this clonotype. This chain uses TRBV12-3 or TRBV12-4 with TRBJ2-1, with D possibly being TRBD1 (5 bases). CDR3 length: 17 residues. Trimming removed 7 bases at V and 1 base at J, with 20 bases between. CDR3 nucleotide sequence: TGTGCCAGCACTCCCCCACCAGGGATTGGGTCCTACAATGAGCAGTTCTTC. It translates to CASTPPPGIGSYNEQFF.

This chain joins TRBV3-1 and TRBJ2-3, with TRBD2 matching over 8 bases. Germline trimming cut 1 base from V and 7 bases from J; bases unmatched to any gene: 7. The length of the CDR3 is 15 residues. Germline lookup yields CDR1 LGHDT and CDR2 YNNKEL (reference sequence). This CDR3 reads CASSQGPGGLYTQYF. The CDR3 DNA reads as TGTGCCAGCAGCCAAGGTCCGGGGGGGCTGTATACGCAGTATTTT.

This clonotype has at least ten counts. The chain combines TRBV4-1 with TRBJ1-2; D call uncertain. The CDR3 sequence is 17 residues long. The germline V and J ends were trimmed by 2 bases and 2 bases, with 18 bases remaining between them. Germline V gives CDR1 MGHRA, CDR2 YSYEKL. In DNA, the CDR3 is TGCGCCAGCAGCCAATTTCGTAGGGATACCCGCAACTATGGCTACACCTTC. Protein: CASSQFRRDTRNYGYTF.

This rearrangement joins TRBV25-1 to TRBJ2-6; 7 nucleotides agree with TRBD1. This CDR3 region has 14 residues. The junction had 4 bases not matched to a gene; V was cut back by 8 bases and J by 3 bases. Per the germline V gene, CDR1 is MGHDK and CDR2 is SYGVNS. CDR3 DNA: TGTGCCAGCTCTGGGACAGTTGGGGCCAACGTCCTGACTTTC. Translating gives CASSGTVGANVLTF.

V gene TRBV12-3 or TRBV12-4 combines with J gene TRBJ1-4; D perhaps matches TRBD1 (5 bases). This CDR3 has 16 amino acids. Trimming cost V 2 bases and J 8 bases, with 18 bases left between them. CDR3 residues: CASSLLSGTGYEKLFF. DNA of the CDR3: TGTGCCAGCAGTTTACTCTCGGGGACGGGTTACGAAAAACTGTTTTTT.

Only a few counts were recorded for this clonotype. CDR3 nucleotide sequence: TGTGCCAGCAGTTTTACGGGACAGGGAGTCTCCGAGCAGTACTTC. Translation: CASSFTGQGVSEQYF. The rearrangement links TRBV12-3 or TRBV12-4 to TRBJ2-7; 9 bases fit TRBD1. The CDR3 is made up of 15 amino acids. V dropped 3 bases and J dropped 6; count of bases not matched to a gene: 9.